A selection of T cell receptor beta chains follows, all from one sample in a study of cytomegalovirus exposure and HLA in healthy donors. Repertoires were generated with immunoSEQ multiplex PCR, while TCRdb's copy carries only in-frame clones and drops some. The sample has approximately 140,000 clones, roughly 79% seen once. The sample consisted of PBMCs. These receptors were obtained from a woman between 45 and 60 years old in good health and CMV-seronegative. CDR3s include the opening cysteine and the closing phenylalanine or tryptophan. A D gene is named only where the DNA matches it firmly. Rows give clone size only sometimes, using once, few, many, or a class for an expanded clone.

d_call j_call v_call clone_size cdr3_aa cdr3_nt
. TRBJ2-5 TRBV5-1 few CASSLAVTGGTETQYF TGCGCCAGCAGCTTGGCCGTCACTGGCGGGACGGAGACCCAGTACTTC
TRBD2 TRBJ2-7 TRBV30 . CASIPLADEQYF TGTGCCTCCATACCCCTAGCGGACGAGCAGTACTTC
. TRBJ2-1 TRBV6-5 . CASSYNNRDGQFF TGTGCCAGCAGTTATAATAACAGGGATGGGCAGTTCTTC
TRBD2 TRBJ2-3 TRBV7-3 . CASSESGRASDTQYF TGTGCCAGCAGCGAGAGCGGGAGGGCGTCAGATACGCAGTATTTT
. TRBJ1-1 TRBV13 . CASSLPQGSEAFF TGTGCCAGCAGCTTGCCTCAGGGCTCTGAAGCTTTCTTT
. TRBJ1-4 TRBV4-3 few CASSQAGYEKLFF TGCGCCAGCAGCCAAGCGGGGTATGAAAAACTGTTTTTT
. TRBJ2-5 TRBV7-9 . CASSWTAYQETQYF TGTGCCAGCAGCTGGACAGCCTACCAAGAGACCCAGTACTTC
. TRBJ1-2 TRBV30 . CAWSLRQTNYGYTF TGTGCCTGGAGCCTTAGACAAACTAACTATGGCTACACCTTC
TRBD1 TRBJ2-1 TRBV28 . CASSRTGGSNEQFF TGTGCCAGCAGTCGGACAGGGGGCTCAAATGAGCAGTTCTTC
. TRBJ2-7 TRBV28 . CASNTAHGEYEQYF TGTGCCAGCAACACCGCCCACGGGGAGTACGAGCAGTACTTC
. TRBJ1-2 TRBV28 . CASSSLRDLSNYGYTF TGTGCCAGCAGTTCACTGCGGGACCTCTCCAACTATGGCTACACCTTC
. TRBJ2-3 TRBV29-1 . CSVERTTGMGTDTQYF TGCAGCGTCGAAAGAACTACAGGGATGGGAACAGATACGCAGTATTTT
TRBD1 TRBJ1-5 TRBV11-2 . CASSLGDRSNQPQHF TGTGCCAGCAGCTTAGGGGACAGGAGCAATCAGCCCCAGCATTTT
TRBD1 TRBJ1-4 TRBV7-2 . CASSLRGTGEEKLFF TGTGCCAGCAGCCTTCGAGGGACAGGGGAGGAAAAACTGTTTTTT
. TRBJ2-3 TRBV9 . CASSPWDSSTDTQYF TGTGCCAGCAGCCCCTGGGACTCCAGCACAGATACGCAGTATTTT
TRBD2 TRBJ2-3 TRBV29-1 . CSVEEAGATTDTQYF TGCAGCGTTGAGGAAGCGGGAGCCACCACAGATACGCAGTATTTT
. TRBJ2-1 TRBV7-7 . CASSLGGFRSSYNEQFF TGTGCTAGCAGCTTAGGCGGGTTCAGGAGCTCCTACAATGAGCAGTTCTTC
. TRBJ2-4 TRBV6-5 . CASSRGLAKNIQYF TGTGCCAGTTCAAGGGGCTTAGCCAAAAACATTCAGTACTTC
TRBD2 TRBJ2-1 TRBV11-3 once CASSPHPLAGLLYNEQFF TGTGCCAGCAGCCCACACCCCCTAGCGGGACTACTATACAATGAGCAGTTCTTC